The clone carrying this T cell receptor beta chain was found a few times. Its antigen is currently unknown. These data belong to a study of spatial heterogeneity in lung cancer. Study as a whole: Samples were obtained from some 70 donors, all untreated early-stage non-small cell lung cancer patients. Follow-up PBMC specimens underwent sequencing when available; their median timing was approximately 22 months after resection. General study points: Ubiquitous expanded tumor TCRs appeared in blood more at resection than follow-up.

The time point here: blood at routine non-recurrence follow-up after resection. Whole RNA, which was extracted from tumor, nontumor lung tissue or frozen PBMC, was sequenced without any cell sorting. In TCRdb, the 5' RACE reads were re-called with MiXCR into one record per CDR3 protein. The table lists about 120,000 distinct CDR3 sequences, 12% of them singletons, with roughly 17% in the top ten. The germline V gene has CDR1 KGHDR and CDR2 SFDVKD. The CDR3 is made up of 14 amino acids. The V gene lost 4 bases and the J gene lost 8 bases, with 14 bases spanning the gap. The receptor was isolated from a male donor with early-stage non-small cell lung cancer. The chain joins TRBV24-1 to TRBJ2-1; either TRBD1 or TRBD2 may fit D (6 bases each). Sequences were derived from PBMCs, sampled at follow-up. As DNA, the CDR3 is TGTGCCACCAGTGACGTTGTAAGGGGGGATGAGCAGTTCTTC. It is translated as CATSDVVRGDEQFF.